One and the same sample provided the 10 T cell receptor beta chains below, sequenced in a study of blood T cell repertoires in COVID-19. Produced via immunoSEQ multiplex PCR; TCRdb's table is partial and in-frame only. The sample consists of 300,000 to 400,000 clones, around 90% of them appearing once. What was sequenced was PBMCs or T cells enriched from blood (not recorded which). These receptors all come from a man aged 25-40 years who had recovered from COVID-19.

This clone was seen a handful of times. The genes are TRBV6-2 or TRBV6-3 and TRBJ1-6; D might be TRBD1 (5 bases). V shed 0 bases and J shed 14 bases, with 14 bases lying between them. The CDR3 contains 14 residues. Germline V gene sequence: CDR1 MNHEY, CDR2 SVGEGT. As DNA, the CDR3 is TGTGCCAGCAGTTACTCGACAGACGTATCCACCCTCCACTTT. This codes for CASSYSTDVSTLHF.

In regard to this clone: Other DNA sequences of this sample code for an identical CDR3. This chain uses TRBV2 with TRBJ1-2; 8 bases align to TRBD1. After removal of 1 base from V and 7 bases from J, the junction contained 5 bases not matched to a gene. Per the germline V gene, CDR1 is SNHLY and CDR2 is FYNNEI. The CDR3 consists of 14 residues. The chain's CDR3 is CASSEGQGLGGYTF. CDR3 DNA: TGTGCCAGCAGTGAAGGACAGGGGTTAGGTGGCTACACCTTC. Combining the CDR3 with reference TRBV2 and TRBJ1-2 gives the whole variable domain EPEVTQTPSHQVTQMGQEVILRCVPISNHLYFYWYRQILGQKVEFLVSFYNNEISEKSEIFDDQFSVERPDGSNFTLKIRSTKLEDSAMYFCASSEGQGLGGYTFGSGTRLTVV.

This clone was observed a few times. The chain is built from TRBV5-4 and TRBJ2-4; TRBD1 might be the D (6 bases). This CDR3 region has 14 residues. Germline CDR1 reads SGHNT; CDR2 reads YYREEE (reference sequence). Trimming removed 2 bases from V and 4 bases from J, with 10 bases in between. The CDR3 sequence is CASSLQGVKNIQYF. The CDR3 DNA follows: TGTGCCAGCAGCTTACAGGGTGTGAAAAACATTCAGTACTTC.

The chain is built from TRBV12-3 or TRBV12-4 and TRBJ1-1; 7 nucleotides align to TRBD1. The V and J ends lost 5 bases and 6 bases, in that order; junction bases with no gene match: 6. The length of the CDR3 is 13 residues. The CDR3 region has the DNA TGTGCCAGCAGTCTTTCCGGACAGGCTGAAGCTTTCTTT. Its translation: CASSLSGQAEAFF.

This clone has only one observation. The chain is built from TRBV19 and TRBJ1-2; maybe TRBD1 (6 bases). This CDR3 has 13 amino acids. CDR1 and CDR2 from the germline V gene are LNHDA and SQIVND (reference sequence). V was trimmed by 5 bases and J by 3 bases, leaving 10 bases between them. The CDR3: CASSVDRYYGYTF. In DNA, the CDR3 is TGTGCCAGTAGTGTCGACAGGTACTATGGCTACACCTTC.

The V and J genes are TRBV2 and TRBJ2-7, with 11 bases lining up with TRBD1. Germline CDR1 reads SNHLY; CDR2 reads FYNNEI. V was pared by 1 base and J by 0 bases, with 2 bases of the junction left unmatched. This CDR3 contains 16 residues. CDR3 DNA sequence: TGTGCCAGCAGTGAAGGGGACAGGGGGGACTCCTACGAGCAGTACTTC. Protein sequence: CASSEGDRGDSYEQYF.

The chain carries TRBV11-3 and TRBJ1-1; D perhaps matches TRBD1 (5 bases). The length of the CDR3 is 14 residues. The germline V gene encodes CDR1 SGHNT and CDR2 YENEEA. Trimming removed 1 base at V and 4 bases at J, with 10 bases between. The CDR3 reads CASSLGGRGTEAFF. CDR3 nucleotide sequence: TGTGCCAGCAGCTTAGGGGGAAGGGGCACTGAAGCTTTCTTT.

The chain is built from TRBV5-4 and TRBJ1-5; D is unresolved. From germline, CDR1 is SGHNT and CDR2 YYREEE (reference sequence). V was clipped by 0 bases and J by 7 bases, with 11 bases between them. CDR3 length: 14 amino acids. For the CDR3, the DNA is TGTGCCAGCAGCTTGGATCCGGGAGGGCAGCCCCAGCATTTT. Protein product: CASSLDPGGQPQHF.

The genes are TRBV9 and TRBJ1-4, with TRBD1 matching over 7 bases. V lost 4 bases, J lost 2 bases, and 5 bases stayed unmatched. The CDR3 length is 15 residues. CDR1 SGDLS and CDR2 YYNGEE come from the germline V gene. CDR3 loop: CASSPGGSTNEKLFF. In nucleotides, the CDR3 is TGTGCCAGCAGCCCAGGGGGGTCCACTAATGAAAAACTGTTTTTT.

V gene TRBV14 combines with J gene TRBJ2-7; TRBD1 is a possible D gene (6 bases). The V end lost 4 bases, the J end lost 7 bases, and 23 bases lay between the germline ends. Looked up from germline, CDR1 is SGHDN and CDR2 is FVKESK. The CDR3 runs 16 residues. CDR3 sequence reads: CASSRNTGTTRGEQYF. CDR3 DNA sequence: TGTGCCAGCAGCCGTAATACCGGGACAACGAGGGGAGAGCAGTACTTC.